This T cell receptor (beta chain) comes out of a study of cytomegalovirus exposure and HLA in healthy donors. Whole-study context: According to later analysis, the same platform produced the 120 validation and approximately 700 first-cohort repertoires.

There are 17 residues in the CDR3. V was clipped by 5 bases and J by 8 bases, with 27 bases between them. Looked up from germline, CDR1 is SGHAT and CDR2 is FQNNGV. Here immunoSEQ multiplex PCR was the method, and the copy in TCRdb shows in-frame clones only, minus some. The table shows under 150,000 clones, with less than 90% occurring only once. The chain employs TRBV11-2 and TRBJ1-2, with D perhaps matching TRBD1 (5 bases). The sequence was obtained from a man between 18 and 35 years old in good health and CMV-seronegative. The sample comprised PBMCs. CDR3 bases: TGTGCCAGCAGCCACCCGCGCCCGGGAGCAGGGCGCCCCGGCTACACCTTC. Encoded protein: CASSHPRPGAGRPGYTF.